Below, 32 T cell receptor beta chains from the same sample are listed, as sequenced in a study of T-cell memory formation after mild COVID-19. From the 5' RACE reads, TCRdb called clonotypes with MiXCR, one entry per CDR3 protein. The sample holds about 270,000 distinct CDR3 sequences, about a sixth seen once. Material: PBMCs or a T cell subset sorted from them (not recorded which). The receptors come from a man between 18 and 29 years old who had mild COVID-19 (a few samples of this study predate the infection). Cell type and time point are not known.

This clonotype has just a few counts. The rearrangement joins TRBV20-1 to TRBJ2-3, with D perhaps TRBD1 or TRBD2 (7 bases each). The CDR3 extends over 16 amino acids. The V and J ends lost 1 base and 0 bases respectively, with 14 bases between them. Germline-derived CDR1 and CDR2 are DFQATT and SNEGSKA (reference sequence). CDR3 protein: CSARVVQGGSTDTQYF. For the CDR3, the DNA is TGCAGTGCTAGAGTTGTGCAGGGGGGGAGCACAGATACGCAGTATTTT.

This clonotype appeared a few times. The chain is built from TRBV20-1 and TRBJ2-7, with TRBD1 identical over 7 bases. The CDR3 covers 11 residues. V dropped 8 bases and J dropped 4; count of bases not matched to a gene: 5. The germline CDR1 and CDR2 sequences are DFQATT and SNEGSKA (reference sequence). The CDR3 spells CSPSGGYEQYF. In DNA, the CDR3 is TGCAGTCCGTCAGGGGGATACGAGCAGTACTTC.

The chain links TRBV4-3 to TRBJ2-5; 12 nucleotides align to TRBD2. Germline CDR1 reads LGHNA; CDR2 reads YSLEER. Losses at the gene ends were 4 bases for V and 1 base for J; bases not matched to a gene: 4. The CDR3 consists of 16 residues. CDR3 bases: TGCGCCAGCAGCCCTGGGACTAGCGGGCCCCAAGAGACCCAGTACTTC. Residues: CASSPGTSGPQETQYF.

The chain links TRBV2 to TRBJ2-2; D gene uncertain. CDR3 length: 14 residues. CDR1 is SNHLY and CDR2 is FYNNEI in the germline V gene. V was clipped by 1 base and J by 5 bases, with 8 bases between them. Here the CDR3 DNA reads TGTGCCAGCAGTGAAGAGGTGGCAACCGGGGAGCTGTTTTTT. It encodes CASSEEVATGELFF.

This clonotype was counted between two and nine times. The chain combines TRBV5-1 with TRBJ2-3; 13 nucleotides align to TRBD2. Germline CDR1 is SGHRS and CDR2 is YFSETQ. The CDR3 extends over 16 amino acids. Losses at the gene ends were 4 bases for V and 2 bases for J; bases not matched to a gene: 4. Here the CDR3 reads CASSRTSGGTTDTQYF. The CDR3 DNA reads TGCGCCAGCAGCAGGACTAGCGGGGGTACCACAGATACGCAGTATTTT.

This clonotype has only a few counts. This chain connects TRBV5-8 to TRBJ2-5; TRBD2 agrees at 7 bases. Germline V lookup: CDR1 SGHTS, CDR2 YDEGEE. The CDR3 spans 13 residues. The V segment lost 3 bases and the J segment 3 bases; nucleotides outside the gene matches: 2. DNA for the CDR3: TGTGCCAGCAGCTATGCGGGGGAAGAGACCCAGTACTTC. Its protein product is CASSYAGEETQYF.

The chain links TRBV6-5 to TRBJ2-7; D remains ambiguous. Germline values: CDR1 MNHEY, CDR2 SVGAGI. The V end lost 1 base, the J end lost 3 bases, and 7 bases lay between the germline ends. The CDR3 totals 13 residues. The CDR3 DNA follows: TGTGCCAGCAGTTACTTTTCAGGCTACGAGCAGTACTTC. Encoded protein: CASSYFSGYEQYF.

This clonotype occurred a few times. The rearrangement links TRBV3-1 to TRBJ2-3; 12 bases fit TRBD2. Germline V gene lookup returns CDR1 LGHDT and CDR2 YNNKEL (reference sequence). The CDR3 is 16 amino acids. The V gene end was trimmed by 4 bases and the J gene end by 6 bases; junction bases not matched to a gene: 8. CDR3 in DNA: TGTGCCAGCAGCCGAAGGTCGGGGACTAGCGGGGATACGCAGTATTTT. Its translation is CASSRRSGTSGDTQYF.

At least ten counts were recorded for this clonotype. This chain connects TRBV20-1 to TRBJ1-5, with D uncertain. V lost 0 bases to trimming and J lost 0 bases, with 3 bases between them. Germline values: CDR1 DFQATT, CDR2 SNEGSKA (reference sequence). The CDR3 loop spans 13 amino acids. The CDR3 sequence is CSAREDSNQPQHF. CDR3 DNA sequence: TGCAGTGCTAGAGAAGATAGCAATCAGCCCCAGCATTTT.

The table lists this clonotype with many counts. The rearrangement joins TRBV20-1 to TRBJ1-1; D is possibly TRBD1 (5 bases). CDR1 and CDR2 (germline): DFQATT, SNEGSKA (reference sequence). The CDR3 extends over 14 amino acids. V gave up 6 bases and J gave up 1 base, with 15 bases separating them. This CDR3 reads CSAPRQFRNTEAFF. CDR3 nucleotides: TGCAGTGCGCCCCGACAGTTCCGGAACACTGAAGCTTTCTTT.

The V call is TRBV28, the J call TRBJ2-3; D may be TRBD1 or TRBD2 (5 bases each). CDR1 and CDR2 (germline): MDHEN, SYDVKM. This CDR3 spans 14 amino acids. The V end lost 6 bases, the J end lost 6 bases, and 16 bases lay between the germline ends. CDR3 coding DNA: TGTGCCAGCAGCTCTCACGAGGGGTTGGATACGCAGTATTTT. Translation gives CASSSHEGLDTQYF.

The chain uses TRBV7-2 and TRBJ2-1; 10 bases match TRBD1. Germline trimming cut 7 bases from V and 5 bases from J; bases unmatched to any gene: 5. Germline CDR1 reads SGHTA; CDR2 reads FQGNSA. The CDR3 contains 14 residues. The CDR3 loop is CASKGQGIDNEQFF. CDR3 sequence (DNA): TGTGCCAGCAAGGGACAGGGGATCGACAATGAGCAGTTCTTC.

CDR3 in DNA: TGTGCCAGCAGTCAAAGACAGTTGAACACTGAAGCTTTCTTT. This gives the protein CASSQRQLNTEAFF. J is TRBJ1-1 and V is TRBV6-5, with D perhaps TRBD1 (5 bases). The CDR3 is 14 residues long. Germline CDR1 is MNHEY and CDR2 is SVGAGI. Trimming took off 5 bases at V and 0 bases at J, with 10 bases between the two ends.

CDR3 in DNA: TGCAGTGCTAGACCCGCGGGGGCCCTCTCCTACGAGCAGTACTTC. Its protein product is CSARPAGALSYEQYF. This chain connects TRBV20-1 to TRBJ2-7, with a weak D call TRBD2 (7 bases). This CDR3 contains 15 residues. The germline V gene encodes CDR1 DFQATT and CDR2 SNEGSKA (reference sequence). Trimming removed 2 bases at V and 0 bases at J, with 14 bases between.

This clonotype was seen a handful of times. The rearrangement links TRBV28 to TRBJ2-3; no definite D call. This CDR3 region has 13 residues. Germline lookup yields CDR1 MDHEN and CDR2 SYDVKM. V was shortened by 10 bases and J by 6 bases, with 17 bases between the two germline ends. CDR3 coding DNA: TGTGCCACCCTGAGACCCGGTAGCGATACGCAGTATTTT. This encodes CATLRPGSDTQYF.

The chain links TRBV6-5 to TRBJ1-1, with TRBD1 matching over 9 bases. The germline V gene encodes CDR1 MNHEY and CDR2 SVGAGI. Unmatched junction bases numbered 4, after V lost 2 bases and J lost 0 bases. The CDR3 covers 16 residues. The CDR3 loop reads CASSYDRGLMNTEAFF. In nucleotides, the CDR3 is TGTGCCAGCAGTTACGACAGGGGGTTGATGAACACTGAAGCTTTCTTT.

In this sample, this clonotype turned up a few times. The chain combines TRBV5-6 with TRBJ2-5, with no clear D. Germline V lookup: CDR1 SGHDT, CDR2 YYEEEE. This CDR3 is built from 13 residues. The ends were cut back, 0 bases at V and 3 bases at J, with 6 bases in the middle. The CDR3 spells CASSLDEKETQYF. In DNA, the CDR3 is TGTGCCAGCAGCTTGGACGAGAAAGAGACCCAGTACTTC.

This chain links TRBV6-5 with TRBJ1-2; tentative D call: TRBD1 (6 bases). With 6 bases removed from V and 1 base from J, the gap between germline ends came to 24 bases. The CDR3 extends over 18 amino acids. Germline CDR1 reads MNHEY; CDR2 reads SVGAGI. The CDR3 sequence: CASSPITRRDNNNYGYTF. CDR3 in DNA: TGTGCCAGCAGCCCTATAACCCGACGGGACAACAATAACTATGGCTACACCTTC.

The rearrangement links TRBV11-2 to TRBJ2-1; 8 nucleotides match TRBD2. V lost 1 base to trimming and J lost 3 bases; unmatched junction nucleotides: 8. The germline CDR1 and CDR2 sequences are SGHAT and FQNNGV. The CDR3 is 17 residues long. This CDR3 reads CASSLGGERGHYNEQFF. The CDR3 nucleotides read TGTGCCAGCAGCTTAGGGGGCGAGCGGGGGCACTACAATGAGCAGTTCTTC.

This clonotype was observed a few times. V is TRBV6-5 and J is TRBJ1-2; possibly TRBD1 for D (6 bases). Trimming cost V 2 bases and J 7 bases, with 20 bases left between them. CDR1 MNHEY and CDR2 SVGAGI come from the germline V gene. CDR3 length: 16 amino acids. CDR3 nucleotide sequence: TGTGCCAGCAGTTACGGAGCACAGGGAGGCGTTATTGGCTACACCTTC. This encodes CASSYGAQGGVIGYTF.

DNA of the CDR3: TGTGCCAGCAGCCGACAGGTCCCGCCCCAGCATTTT. Protein sequence: CASSRQVPPQHF. V usage is TRBV6-2 or TRBV6-3 and J usage is TRBJ1-5, with a possible D match to TRBD1 (6 bases). Germline-derived CDR1 and CDR2 are MNHEY and SVGEGT. Trimming shortened V by 6 bases and J by 9 bases, and 12 bases separated the two germline ends. The CDR3 contains 12 residues.

This clonotype was recorded a few times. The rearrangement links TRBV30 to TRBJ1-5; 9 positions match TRBD1. The CDR3 runs to 13 residues. Germline lookup yields CDR1 GTSNPN and CDR2 SVGIG (reference sequence). The J segment lost 5 bases and the V segment lost 1 base, leaving 0 bases of the junction unmatched. In DNA, the CDR3 is TGTGCCTGGAGTGGGGACAGGGATCAGCCCCAGCATTTT. It specifies CAWSGDRDQPQHF.

This clonotype was detected a few times. The chain uses TRBV20-1 and TRBJ1-6; 10 bases align to TRBD1. Germline trimming cut 4 bases from V and 10 bases from J; bases unmatched to any gene: 4. The germline CDR1 and CDR2 sequences are DFQATT and SNEGSKA (reference sequence). The CDR3 loop spans 13 amino acids. The CDR3 sequence is CSATRDRGSPLHF. Written as DNA, the CDR3 is TGCAGTGCTACCCGGGACAGGGGCTCACCCCTCCACTTT.

This clonotype was counted only a few times. V is TRBV6-5 and J is TRBJ2-7, with no clear D. Germline lookup yields CDR1 MNHEY and CDR2 SVGAGI. The CDR3 has 14 residues. Trimming removed 3 bases from V and 0 bases from J, with 9 bases in between. CDR3 protein: CASSYDGYSYEQYF. The CDR3 DNA sequence: TGTGCCAGCAGTTATGACGGGTACTCCTACGAGCAGTACTTC.

The gene calls are TRBV2 and TRBJ2-1; the D gene could be TRBD1 or TRBD2 (5 bases each). Trimming pared 6 bases from V and 5 bases from J, leaving 14 bases between. Per germline, CDR1 SNHLY and CDR2 FYNNEI. The CDR3 totals 14 residues. The CDR3 nucleotides are TGTGCCAGCAGGCCGGGACCGATGAACAATGAGCAGTTCTTC. Residues: CASRPGPMNNEQFF.

V usage is TRBV20-1 and J usage is TRBJ2-7; 11 positions agree with TRBD2. V lost 3 bases to trimming and J lost 4 bases; unmatched junction nucleotides: 5. The CDR3 consists of 14 residues. In germline, CDR1 is DFQATT, CDR2 SNEGSKA (reference sequence). For the CDR3, the DNA is TGCAGTGCTAGGGACACTAGCGGGAGTTACGAGCAGTACGTC. Translated, it gives CSARDTSGSYEQYV.

This clonotype came up a few times. The V and J genes are TRBV9 and TRBJ1-4, with D unresolved. This CDR3 comprises 12 residues. Looked up from germline, CDR1 is SGDLS and CDR2 is YYNGEE. Trimming took 3 bases from V and 6 from J, leaving 6 bases between them. This CDR3 is CASSAYDEKLFF. CDR3 coding DNA: TGTGCCAGCAGCGCTTACGATGAAAAACTGTTTTTT.

This clonotype was detected only a few times. This chain connects TRBV28 to TRBJ1-3; D call uncertain. The CDR3 totals 14 residues. Germline V gives CDR1 MDHEN, CDR2 SYDVKM. V was trimmed by 8 bases and J by 0 bases, leaving 11 bases between them. The CDR3 protein is CASGPGDSGNTIYF. CDR3 in DNA: TGTGCCAGCGGCCCCGGCGACTCTGGAAACACCATATATTTT.

This clonotype was observed a handful of times. V is TRBV18 and J is TRBJ1-2, with 9 nucleotides matching TRBD1. Trimming at V came to 4 bases and at J to 4 bases, leaving 13 bases not matched to a gene. CDR3 size: 17 residues. From germline, CDR1 is KGHSH and CDR2 LQKENI. CDR3 DNA: TGTGCCAGCTCACAACGCGGGACAGGGACGGGTCCCTATGGCTACACCTTC. Translating gives CASSQRGTGTGPYGYTF.

This chain links TRBV24-1 with TRBJ2-6; D remains unclear. CDR1 is KGHDR and CDR2 is SFDVKD in the germline V gene. The V gene lost 3 bases and the J gene lost 0 bases, with 11 bases spanning the gap. The CDR3 runs 17 residues. The CDR3 nucleotides are TGTGCCACCAGTGATGTACGAATCAGCTCTGGGGCCAACGTCCTGACTTTC. Translation: CATSDVRISSGANVLTF.

This clonotype has just one count. V gene TRBV13 combines with J gene TRBJ2-3; a weak D match, TRBD2 (6 bases). V was clipped by 7 bases and J by 2 bases, with 16 bases between them. The CDR3 spans 15 residues. The germline V gene has CDR1 PRHDT and CDR2 FYEKMQ (reference sequence). In DNA, the CDR3 is TGTGCCAGCACCTTTGGGGGGTCGATCACAGATACGCAGTATTTT. Its protein is CASTFGGSITDTQYF.

DNA of the CDR3: TGCGCCAGCGAGGACCAAGAGACCCAGTACTTC. Amino acid sequence: CASEDQETQYF. The chain couples TRBV5-1 to TRBJ2-5; D gene unclear. The ends were cut back, 7 bases at V and 0 bases at J, with 4 bases in the middle. CDR1 is SGHRS, CDR2 YFSETQ, per germline. The CDR3 is 11 residues long.